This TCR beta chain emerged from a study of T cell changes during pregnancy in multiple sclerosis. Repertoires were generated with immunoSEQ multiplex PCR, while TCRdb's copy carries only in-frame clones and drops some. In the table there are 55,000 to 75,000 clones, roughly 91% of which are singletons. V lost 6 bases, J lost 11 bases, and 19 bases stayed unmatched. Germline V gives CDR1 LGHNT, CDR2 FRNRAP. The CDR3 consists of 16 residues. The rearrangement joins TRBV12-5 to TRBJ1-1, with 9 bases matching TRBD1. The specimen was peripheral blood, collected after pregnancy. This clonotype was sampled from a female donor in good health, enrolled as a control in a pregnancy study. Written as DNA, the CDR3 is TGTGCTAGTGGCCTCAAACTACAGGGGGCGCTACCGCTGGCTTTCTTT. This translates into CASGLKLQGALPLAFF.